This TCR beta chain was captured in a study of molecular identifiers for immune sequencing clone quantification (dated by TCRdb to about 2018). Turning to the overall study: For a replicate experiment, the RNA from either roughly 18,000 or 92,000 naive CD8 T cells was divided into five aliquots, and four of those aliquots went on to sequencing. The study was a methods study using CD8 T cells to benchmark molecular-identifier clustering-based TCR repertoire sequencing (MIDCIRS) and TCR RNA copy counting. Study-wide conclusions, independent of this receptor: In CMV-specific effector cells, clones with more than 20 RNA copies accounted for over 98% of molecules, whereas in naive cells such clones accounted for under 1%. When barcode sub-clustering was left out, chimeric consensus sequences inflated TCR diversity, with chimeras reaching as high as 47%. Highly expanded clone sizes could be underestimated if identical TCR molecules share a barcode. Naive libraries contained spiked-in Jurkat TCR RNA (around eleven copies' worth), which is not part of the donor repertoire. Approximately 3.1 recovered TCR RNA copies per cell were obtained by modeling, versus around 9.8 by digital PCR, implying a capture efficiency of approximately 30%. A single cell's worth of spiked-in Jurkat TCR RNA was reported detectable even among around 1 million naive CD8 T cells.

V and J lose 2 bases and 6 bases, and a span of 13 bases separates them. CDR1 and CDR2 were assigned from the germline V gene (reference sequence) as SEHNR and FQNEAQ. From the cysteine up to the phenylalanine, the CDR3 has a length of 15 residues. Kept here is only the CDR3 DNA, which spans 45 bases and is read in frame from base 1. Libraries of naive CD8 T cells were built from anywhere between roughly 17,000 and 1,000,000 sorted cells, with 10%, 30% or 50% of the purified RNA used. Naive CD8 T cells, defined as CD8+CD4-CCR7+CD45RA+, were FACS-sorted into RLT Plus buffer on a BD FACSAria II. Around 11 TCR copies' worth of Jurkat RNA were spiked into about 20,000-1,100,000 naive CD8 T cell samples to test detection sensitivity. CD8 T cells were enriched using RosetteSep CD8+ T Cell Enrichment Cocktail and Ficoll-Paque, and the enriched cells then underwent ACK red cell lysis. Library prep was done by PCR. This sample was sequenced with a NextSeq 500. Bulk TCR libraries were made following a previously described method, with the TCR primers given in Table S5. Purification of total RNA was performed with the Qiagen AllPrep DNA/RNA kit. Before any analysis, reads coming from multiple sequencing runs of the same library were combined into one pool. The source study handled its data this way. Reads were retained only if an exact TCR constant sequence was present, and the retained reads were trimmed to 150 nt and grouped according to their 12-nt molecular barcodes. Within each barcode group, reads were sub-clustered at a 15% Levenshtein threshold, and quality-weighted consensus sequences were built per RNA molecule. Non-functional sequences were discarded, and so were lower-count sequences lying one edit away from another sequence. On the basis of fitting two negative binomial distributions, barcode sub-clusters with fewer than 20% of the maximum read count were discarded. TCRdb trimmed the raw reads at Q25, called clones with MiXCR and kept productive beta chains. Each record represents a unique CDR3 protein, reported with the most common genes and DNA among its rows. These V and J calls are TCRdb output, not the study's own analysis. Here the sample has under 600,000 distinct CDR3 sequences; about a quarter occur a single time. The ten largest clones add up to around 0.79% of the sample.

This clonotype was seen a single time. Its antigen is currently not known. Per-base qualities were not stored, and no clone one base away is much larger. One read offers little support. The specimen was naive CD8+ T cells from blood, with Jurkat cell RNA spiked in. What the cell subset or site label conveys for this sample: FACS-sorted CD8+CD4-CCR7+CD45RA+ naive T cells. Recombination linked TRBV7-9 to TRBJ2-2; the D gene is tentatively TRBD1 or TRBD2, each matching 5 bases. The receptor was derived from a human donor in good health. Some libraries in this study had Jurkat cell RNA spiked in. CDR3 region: CASSLFVRDPGELFF. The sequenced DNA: TGTGCCAGCAGCTTATTTGTCCGGGACCCCGGGGAGCTGTTTTTT.